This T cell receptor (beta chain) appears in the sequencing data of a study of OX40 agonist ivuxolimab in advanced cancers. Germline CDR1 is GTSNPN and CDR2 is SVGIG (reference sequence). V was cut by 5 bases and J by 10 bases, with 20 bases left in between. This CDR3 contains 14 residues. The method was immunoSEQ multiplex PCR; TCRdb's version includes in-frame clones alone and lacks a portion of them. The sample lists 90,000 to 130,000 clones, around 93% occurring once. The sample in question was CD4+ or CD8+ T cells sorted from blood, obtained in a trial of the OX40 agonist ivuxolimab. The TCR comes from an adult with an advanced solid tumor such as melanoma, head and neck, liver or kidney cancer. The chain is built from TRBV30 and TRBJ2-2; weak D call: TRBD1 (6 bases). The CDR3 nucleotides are TGTGCCTGGGGGGGCCGGGCAGGGGTTAAGGAGCTGTTTTTT. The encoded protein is CAWGGRAGVKELFF.